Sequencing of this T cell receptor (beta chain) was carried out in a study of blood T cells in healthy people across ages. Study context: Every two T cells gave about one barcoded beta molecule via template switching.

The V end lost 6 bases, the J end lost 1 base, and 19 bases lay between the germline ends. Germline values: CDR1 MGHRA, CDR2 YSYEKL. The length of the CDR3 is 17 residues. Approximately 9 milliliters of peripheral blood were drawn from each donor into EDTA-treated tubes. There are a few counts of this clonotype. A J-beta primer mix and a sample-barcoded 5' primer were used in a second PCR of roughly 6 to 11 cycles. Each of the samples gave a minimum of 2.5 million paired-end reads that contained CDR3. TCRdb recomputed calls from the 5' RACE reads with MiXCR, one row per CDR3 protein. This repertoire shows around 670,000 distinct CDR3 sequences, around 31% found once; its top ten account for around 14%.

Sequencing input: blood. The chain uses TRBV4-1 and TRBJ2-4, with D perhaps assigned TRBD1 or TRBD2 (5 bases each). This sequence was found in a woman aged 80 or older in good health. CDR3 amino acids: CASSPGTPEGAKNIQYF. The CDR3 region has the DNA TGCGCCAGCAGTCCTGGGACCCCCGAGGGGGCCAAAAACATTCAGTACTTC.